A selection of T cell receptor beta chains follows, all from one sample in a study of CD8+ T cells in alopecia areata. The protocol was immunoSEQ multiplex PCR, while the TCRdb copy is restricted to in-frame clones and leaves out a portion. The repertoire holds 9,500 to 15,000 clones, with just over 55% as singletons. Sequencing was performed on skin. The receptors come from a human donor with alopecia areata. Both conserved end residues are part of each CDR3. The D gene is left open where the match is weak. Where a row states a size, it is once, few, many or the class of an expanded clone; other rows omit it.

DNA: TGTGCCAGCAGCCAATCGGGCAGGGGCTACGAGCAGTACTTC
CDR3: CASSQSGRGYEQYF
D: .
J: TRBJ2-7
V: TRBV16
size: .

DNA: TGCGCCAGCAGCTTGTTAGTATCCAATGAGCAGTTCTTC
CDR3: CASSLLVSNEQFF
D: .
J: TRBJ2-1
V: TRBV5-1
size: .

DNA: TGTGCCAGCAGTGCTCTGGGTACCCTAGAATCCTTCACTAACAATGAGCAGTTCTTC
CDR3: CASSALGTLESFTNNEQFF
D: .
J: TRBJ2-1
V: TRBV6-1
size: once

DNA: TGTGCCAGCAGTACGACGACAGCTTACAATGAGCAGTTCTTC
CDR3: CASSTTTAYNEQFF
D: .
J: TRBJ2-1
V: TRBV6-5
size: few

DNA: TGTGCCAGCAGCAACTATTGGACCGGGGGAGGCAATGAGCAGTTCTTC
CDR3: CASSNYWTGGGNEQFF
D: .
J: TRBJ2-1
V: TRBV27
size: .

DNA: TGTGCCAGCAGCTTGGAACTAGCAGGCGAGCAGTACTTC
CDR3: CASSLELAGEQYF
D: .
J: TRBJ2-7
V: TRBV5-4
size: .

DNA: TGTGCCTGGAGTGGAGGGGGCGCCTACGAGCAGTACTTC
CDR3: CAWSGGGAYEQYF
D: TRBD1
J: TRBJ2-7
V: TRBV30
size: few

DNA: TGCAGCGTTGAGTCGGGAACAGGAGAGACCCAGTACTTC
CDR3: CSVESGTGETQYF
D: .
J: TRBJ2-5
V: TRBV29-1
size: .

DNA: TGTGCCAGCAGCTTAGACGGACTTTACGAGCAGTACTTC
CDR3: CASSLDGLYEQYF
D: .
J: TRBJ2-7
V: TRBV7-2
size: .

DNA: TGTGCCAGCACTGGACAGGAAGCTTTCTTT
CDR3: CASTGQEAFF
D: .
J: TRBJ1-1
V: TRBV2
size: .

DNA: TGTGCCAGCGGATCTGGAGGGGCTAGCACAGATACGCAGTATTTT
CDR3: CASGSGGASTDTQYF
D: .
J: TRBJ2-3
V: TRBV7-8
size: .

DNA: TGTGCCAGCAGCTTAGGGTCGGCCGGAGAGACCCAGTACTTC
CDR3: CASSLGSAGETQYF
D: .
J: TRBJ2-5
V: TRBV11-2
size: once

DNA: TGTGCCAGCAGCCCAGGTCCGGGCTACTATGGCTACACCTTC
CDR3: CASSPGPGYYGYTF
D: .
J: TRBJ1-2
V: TRBV7-2
size: .

DNA: TGTGCCAGCAGTTTAGCGAATAGCGGGAGTCCACAAATCTCCTACAATGAGCAGTTCTTC
CDR3: CASSLANSGSPQISYNEQFF
D: TRBD2
J: TRBJ2-1
V: TRBV27
size: .

DNA: TGTGCCAGCAGCAGAGGACAGGGGGCTCTTCAGCCCCAGCATTTT
CDR3: CASSRGQGALQPQHF
D: TRBD1
J: TRBJ1-5
V: TRBV2
size: .

DNA: TGTGCCAGCAGCGAGCGGGGAGGGGCAGATACGCAGTATTTT
CDR3: CASSERGGADTQYF
D: TRBD2
J: TRBJ2-3
V: TRBV2
size: few

DNA: TGTGCCAGCAGCTTAGGGGGAGGGACCTACGAGCAGTACTTC
CDR3: CASSLGGGTYEQYF
D: TRBD2
J: TRBJ2-7
V: TRBV7-2
size: .

DNA: TGCGCCAGCAGCCAAGGACCGTCGGGACGGACCTACGAGCAGTACTTC
CDR3: CASSQGPSGRTYEQYF
D: .
J: TRBJ2-7
V: TRBV4-3
size: .

DNA: TGTGCCAGCAGTTTCGGACAGGGGTGGACTGAAGCTTTCTTT
CDR3: CASSFGQGWTEAFF
D: TRBD1
J: TRBJ1-1
V: TRBV28
size: .

DNA: TGCGCCAGCAGCTGGGATGTAGAGCAGCCCCAGCATTTT
CDR3: CASSWDVEQPQHF
D: .
J: TRBJ1-5
V: TRBV5-1
size: .

DNA: TGTGCCAGCACACAGGGGTCCAAAAACATTCAGTACTTC
CDR3: CASTQGSKNIQYF
D: TRBD1
J: TRBJ2-4
V: TRBV18
size: .

DNA: TGCGCCAGTCTAGCGGGAGGGCCTCGAGATACGCAGTATTTT
CDR3: CASLAGGPRDTQYF
D: TRBD2
J: TRBJ2-3
V: TRBV5-1
size: .

DNA: TGTGCCAGCAGTGAAACCGGGACAGGGGACAATGAGCAGTTCTTC
CDR3: CASSETGTGDNEQFF
D: TRBD1
J: TRBJ2-1
V: TRBV6-1
size: .

DNA: TGTGCCAGTAGTATTTGGGCTAGCGGGATCTACAATGAGCAGTTCTTC
CDR3: CASSIWASGIYNEQFF
D: TRBD2
J: TRBJ2-1
V: TRBV19
size: .

DNA: TGTGCCAGCTCACCAATCTCTCTGGCCCGCAACTATGGCTACACCTTC
CDR3: CASSPISLARNYGYTF
D: .
J: TRBJ1-2
V: TRBV18
size: .

DNA: TGTGCCAGCAGCCAAGGGGTAGGGACAGGGAGGGAAAAACTGTTTTTT
CDR3: CASSQGVGTGREKLFF
D: TRBD1
J: TRBJ1-4
V: TRBV4-2
size: .

DNA: TGTGCCAGCAGGTTGAATGTCGATGAGCAGTTCTTC
CDR3: CASRLNVDEQFF
D: .
J: TRBJ2-1
V: TRBV5-4
size: .

DNA: TGTGCCAGCAGCTTAGGGCGTGATTCACCCCTCCACTTT
CDR3: CASSLGRDSPLHF
D: .
J: TRBJ1-6
V: TRBV6-6
size: .

DNA: TGTGCCAGCAGTTTTCGAGAGGGTTCGGGGTTTTACGAGCAGTACTTC
CDR3: CASSFREGSGFYEQYF
D: .
J: TRBJ2-7
V: TRBV27
size: .

DNA: TGTGCCAGCAGCTATTACAGGTCTCAAGAGACCCAGTACTTC
CDR3: CASSYYRSQETQYF
D: .
J: TRBJ2-5
V: TRBV13
size: few

DNA: TGCGCCAGTACAAAATATAGGGGGGACAATGAGCAGTTCTTC
CDR3: CASTKYRGDNEQFF
D: .
J: TRBJ2-1
V: TRBV10-1
size: medium-sized

DNA: TGTGCCACCAGCCTCCCGGGGGCTAGCGGGGGGTACAATGAGCAGTTCTTC
CDR3: CATSLPGASGGYNEQFF
D: TRBD2
J: TRBJ2-1
V: TRBV15
size: few

DNA: TGTGCCAGCAGCTTAACTAGCGGGAGCGTCGGGGAGCTGTTTTTT
CDR3: CASSLTSGSVGELFF
D: TRBD2
J: TRBJ2-2
V: TRBV7-9
size: few

DNA: TGTGCCAGCAGTGGCGGAGCGGAGTACGAGCAGTACTTC
CDR3: CASSGGAEYEQYF
D: .
J: TRBJ2-7
V: TRBV6-5
size: few

DNA: TGTGCCAGCAGTTTCCCCTGGGCCGGCAATGAGCAGTTCTTC
CDR3: CASSFPWAGNEQFF
D: .
J: TRBJ2-1
V: TRBV28
size: .

DNA: TGTGCCAGCAAGGCACAGAGCGGGGGGAGCTACAATGAGCAGTTCTTC
CDR3: CASKAQSGGSYNEQFF
D: TRBD2
J: TRBJ2-1
V: TRBV5-4
size: .

DNA: TGTGCCAGCAGTTACTCGTTTCAGAACACCGGGGAGCTGTTTTTT
CDR3: CASSYSFQNTGELFF
D: .
J: TRBJ2-2
V: TRBV6-5
size: few

DNA: TGTGCCAGCAGCCTCCTCGGGGGGAGAGGCAATGAGCAGTTCTTC
CDR3: CASSLLGGRGNEQFF
D: TRBD2
J: TRBJ2-1
V: TRBV11-2
size: once

DNA: TGTGCCAGCAGCTTACGGCCTAACAATGAGCAGTTCTTC
CDR3: CASSLRPNNEQFF
D: .
J: TRBJ2-1
V: TRBV7-6
size: .

DNA: TGTGCCAGCAGTGAAGGGGACAGGGACTGGGAGACCCAGTACTTC
CDR3: CASSEGDRDWETQYF
D: TRBD1
J: TRBJ2-5
V: TRBV25-1
size: .

DNA: TGTGCCAGCAGTTACAGGGCCAGGGGCTACGAGCAGTACTTC
CDR3: CASSYRARGYEQYF
D: .
J: TRBJ2-7
V: TRBV10-3
size: .

DNA: TGTGCCAGCAGCTTAGTTGGTTATGGCTACACCTTC
CDR3: CASSLVGYGYTF
D: .
J: TRBJ1-2
V: TRBV7-2
size: .

DNA: TGTGCCAGCAGTTTGGGACAGGCCTCCTACGAGCAGTACTTC
CDR3: CASSLGQASYEQYF
D: TRBD1
J: TRBJ2-7
V: TRBV28
size: .

DNA: TGCGCCAGCAGCTTCCGGGGACAACTTATTCAGTACTTC
CDR3: CASSFRGQLIQYF
D: .
J: TRBJ2-4
V: TRBV5-1
size: few

DNA: TGCGCCAGCAGTTTCGACAGGGCCCTCAATCAGCCCCAGCATTTT
CDR3: CASSFDRALNQPQHF
D: TRBD1
J: TRBJ1-5
V: TRBV23-1
size: .

DNA: TGTGCCAGCTCACCAGCGGGGACTAGCGGACGATCCTACGAGCAGTACTTC
CDR3: CASSPAGTSGRSYEQYF
D: TRBD2
J: TRBJ2-7
V: TRBV18
size: .

DNA: TGCGCCAGCAGCCCCGGACAGGGTGCTAACTATGGCTACACCTTC
CDR3: CASSPGQGANYGYTF
D: TRBD1
J: TRBJ1-2
V: TRBV5-1
size: .

DNA: TGTGCCAGCAGCCCCCTAGGAGGGGGGGATAATGAAAAACTGTTTTTT
CDR3: CASSPLGGGDNEKLFF
D: .
J: TRBJ1-4
V: TRBV6-6
size: .

DNA: TGTGCCAGCCAATCACCCGCGGGTTACGAGCAGTACTTC
CDR3: CASQSPAGYEQYF
D: .
J: TRBJ2-7
V: TRBV6-5
size: .

DNA: TGTGCCAGCAGTCGTCTAAGCGTTTTGGATACGCAGTATTTT
CDR3: CASSRLSVLDTQYF
D: .
J: TRBJ2-3
V: TRBV7-2
size: .

DNA: TGTGCCAGCAGCCAAGTGGGAGGAGTGAACACCGGGGAGCTGTTTTTT
CDR3: CASSQVGGVNTGELFF
D: .
J: TRBJ2-2
V: TRBV4-2
size: .

DNA: TGCGCCAGCAGCTTGGACAGGGGATTTGAAAAACTGTTTTTT
CDR3: CASSLDRGFEKLFF
D: TRBD1
J: TRBJ1-4
V: TRBV5-1
size: .

DNA: TGCGCCAGCAGCCCGGAACCGGGACAGGGTCGGACCTACAATGAGCAGTTCTTC
CDR3: CASSPEPGQGRTYNEQFF
D: TRBD1
J: TRBJ2-1
V: TRBV4-1
size: .

DNA: TGTGCCAGCAGCTTACTAGCGGGCACAGATACGCAGTATTTT
CDR3: CASSLLAGTDTQYF
D: TRBD2
J: TRBJ2-3
V: TRBV7-2
size: .

DNA: TGTGCCATCAGACAGGACAGGGGAAGCTCTGGGGCCAACGTCCTGACTTTC
CDR3: CAIRQDRGSSGANVLTF
D: TRBD1
J: TRBJ2-6
V: TRBV10-3
size: .

DNA: TGTGCCAGTGTAATGAACACTGAAGCTTTCTTT
CDR3: CASVMNTEAFF
D: .
J: TRBJ1-1
V: TRBV2
size: medium-sized

DNA: TGTGCCAGCGGAGATTACAGGGACCCCTCCTACGAGCAGTACTTC
CDR3: CASGDYRDPSYEQYF
D: .
J: TRBJ2-7
V: TRBV5-4
size: .

DNA: TGTGCCAGCACCAGACTGGAGGGGAACGGGGAGCTGTTTTTT
CDR3: CASTRLEGNGELFF
D: .
J: TRBJ2-2
V: TRBV6-5
size: few

DNA: TGTGCCAGCAGCTTAGCGGTAGCGGGAGGGCCTACCCAAGAGACCCAGTACTTC
CDR3: CASSLAVAGGPTQETQYF
D: TRBD2
J: TRBJ2-5
V: TRBV7-8
size: .

DNA: TGCGCCAGCAGCTCGGACAGCTTAGCCAAAAACATTCAGTACTTC
CDR3: CASSSDSLAKNIQYF
D: .
J: TRBJ2-4
V: TRBV5-1
size: medium-sized